Listed below are T cell receptor beta chains from one sample, sequenced in a study of T cells in pancreatic ductal adenocarcinoma. Clones were sequenced by immunoSEQ multiplex PCR, and TCRdb holds only the in-frame ones, with some missing. The profile shows approximately 97,000 clones, over 90% of them singletons. Input material: PBMCs. Receptors were obtained from a human donor with pancreatic ductal adenocarcinoma. The CDR3 runs from the conserved cysteine through the conserved F or W. A D gene is named only where the DNA matches it firmly. Clone sizes are given selectively: once, few, many, or a class where the clone is expanded.

V gene	D gene	J gene	clone size	CDR3 DNA	CDR3 protein
TRBV7-2	-	TRBJ2-3	-	TGTGCCAGCAGCATTCTAGGTAGCACAGATACGCAGTATTTT	CASSILGSTDTQYF
TRBV10-3	TRBD1	TRBJ2-3	-	TGTGCCACCCGACAGGGAATCAGAACAGATACGCAGTATTTT	CATRQGIRTDTQYF
TRBV21-1	-	TRBJ2-1	once	TGTGCCAGCAGCAAAGTGTGCGGGCAGTTCTTC	CASSKVCGQFF
TRBV6-5	-	TRBJ2-3	once	TGTGCCAGCAGTTATCGGGATACGCAGTATTTT	CASSYRDTQYF
TRBV6-4	TRBD1	TRBJ1-1	few	TGTGCCAGCAGGAGACAGGGTTACACTGAAGCTTTCTTT	CASRRQGYTEAFF
TRBV5-4	-	TRBJ2-1	-	TGTGCCAGCAGCTTCAACGAGGGTGAGCAGTTCTTC	CASSFNEGEQFF
TRBV6-1	-	TRBJ2-3	-	TGTGCCAGCAGTGAATCTGAGGGAGGCACGCAGTATTTT	CASSESEGGTQYF
TRBV6-5	-	TRBJ1-1	-	TGTGCCAGCAGGCCGACAGGTGGGCGCACTGAAGCTTTCTTT	CASRPTGGRTEAFF
TRBV2	-	TRBJ2-3	once	TGTGCCAGCACAGAAGATACGCAGTATTTT	CASTEDTQYF
TRBV7-2	-	TRBJ2-3	few	TGTGCCAGCAGCACTGGGACTCTCCGCACAGATACGCAGTATTTT	CASSTGTLRTDTQYF
TRBV6-1	-	TRBJ2-7	-	TGTGCCAGCAGGGAAGTGGCCGAGCAGTACTTC	CASREVAEQYF
TRBV27	-	TRBJ1-4	-	TGTGCCAGCAGTTTACGTGGGGGGGGTAATGAAAAACTGTTTTTT	CASSLRGGGNEKLFF
TRBV30	-	TRBJ2-3	-	TGTGCCTGGAATAGGGGCCCAGATACGCAGTATTTT	CAWNRGPDTQYF
TRBV28	-	TRBJ1-2	-	TGTGCCAGCAGTTCGGGGGGGCGGGACTATGGCTACACCTTC	CASSSGGRDYGYTF
TRBV11-2	TRBD1	TRBJ1-1	-	TGTGCCAGCAGTTCGGGACAGGGTTACACTGAAGCTTTCTTT	CASSSGQGYTEAFF
TRBV28	TRBD1	TRBJ1-2	-	TGTGCCAGCAGATCGGACAGGGTTGCTGATGGCTACACCTTC	CASRSDRVADGYTF
TRBV29-1	-	TRBJ2-5	-	TGCAGCGTTGAAGATCGTGGGGGGGCGCGGGAGACCCAGTACTTC	CSVEDRGGARETQYF
TRBV5-1	-	TRBJ1-1	-	TGCGCCAGCAGCTTGGCCGCAGGGTGGGCTGAAGCTTTCTTT	CASSLAAGWAEAFF
TRBV6-5	-	TRBJ2-7	-	TGTGCCAGCAGTTCCCCGGGACAAAGATACGAGCAGTACTTC	CASSSPGQRYEQYF
TRBV7-9	TRBD1	TRBJ2-7	-	TGTGCCAGCAGCCAAACAGGGGGCTCCGAGCAGTACTTC	CASSQTGGSEQYF
TRBV11-2	TRBD2	TRBJ2-7	-	TGTGCCAGCAGCTTTGGACTAGCGGGGTGGGTGTACGAGCAGTACTTC	CASSFGLAGWVYEQYF
TRBV10-3	-	TRBJ2-7	-	TGTGCCACCCGAGACCGGGACAAGAGCTACGAGCAGTACTTC	CATRDRDKSYEQYF
TRBV2	TRBD1	TRBJ2-5	-	TGTGCCAGCAGGAAAATACAGGGGATGGAGACCCAGTACTTC	CASRKIQGMETQYF
TRBV6-6	-	TRBJ2-7	-	TGTGCCAGCAGTTACGGCCCCACCCAGTACTTC	CASSYGPTQYF
TRBV28	-	TRBJ2-7	-	TGTGCCAGCAGTAGCCCCTACGAGCAGTACTTC	CASSSPYEQYF
TRBV6-1	-	TRBJ1-5	-	TGTGCCACCTTCCCAGGACAGACTAATCAGCCCCAGCATTTT	CATFPGQTNQPQHF
TRBV19	TRBD1	TRBJ1-1	-	TGTGCCAGTGCTGACAGGGCCGGGAACACTGAAGCTTTCTTT	CASADRAGNTEAFF
TRBV28	-	TRBJ2-1	-	TGTGCCAGCAGTTTAGCCCAAGGGGGAGAGCAGTTCTTC	CASSLAQGGEQFF
TRBV7-9	-	TRBJ2-3	-	TGTGCCAGCAGCTTATTACAGGACACAGATACGCAGTATTTT	CASSLLQDTDTQYF
TRBV7-9	TRBD2	TRBJ2-7	-	TGTGCCAGCAGCTTAGCCGACGGGAGGGAGCAGTACTTC	CASSLADGREQYF
TRBV7-6	TRBD2	TRBJ2-1	-	TGTGCCAGCAGCTTAGGCGGCGGGAGGGTATGGGGCAATGAGCAGTTCTTC	CASSLGGGRVWGNEQFF
TRBV29-1	TRBD2	TRBJ2-1	-	TGCAGCGTTGAGCGACTAGCCCTTGGTTATGAGCAGTTCTTC	CSVERLALGYEQFF
TRBV7-3	-	TRBJ2-1	-	TGTGCCAGCAGCTTAGCGGCTTACAATGAGCAGTTCTTC	CASSLAAYNEQFF
TRBV30	-	TRBJ1-1	few	TGTGCCTGGGGAGAGGAGGGGATGATCGGAGCTTTCTTT	CAWGEEGMIGAFF
TRBV6-1	TRBD2	TRBJ2-1	once	TGTGCCAGCAGCAGCGGGAGCTCCTACAATGAGCAGTTCTTC	CASSSGSSYNEQFF
TRBV16	-	TRBJ1-5	-	TGTGCCAGCAGCACTCCGGGGGGCAATCAGCCCCAGCATTTT	CASSTPGGNQPQHF
TRBV5-3	TRBD1	TRBJ2-4	-	TGTGCCAGAAGCTTAGCAGGGGGCGAGGGGAACATTCAGTACTTC	CARSLAGGEGNIQYF
TRBV27	TRBD2	TRBJ2-1	-	TGTGCCAGCAGTTTGGAGGGGCCTCTAGCGGGAGGACACAATGAGCAGTTCTTC	CASSLEGPLAGGHNEQFF
TRBV28	-	TRBJ1-2	once	TGTGCCAGCAGCCGGGACACCTATGGCTACACCTTC	CASSRDTYGYTF
TRBV7-3	-	TRBJ1-2	-	TGTGCCAGCAGCTTAAACTCCCTCTCGGGGATTGGCTATGGCTACACCTTC	CASSLNSLSGIGYGYTF
TRBV2	TRBD2	TRBJ2-5	-	TGTGCCAGCAGACATGAGATTGGGATAGCGGGAGTTTTGAAGACCCAGTACTTC	CASRHEIGIAGVLKTQYF